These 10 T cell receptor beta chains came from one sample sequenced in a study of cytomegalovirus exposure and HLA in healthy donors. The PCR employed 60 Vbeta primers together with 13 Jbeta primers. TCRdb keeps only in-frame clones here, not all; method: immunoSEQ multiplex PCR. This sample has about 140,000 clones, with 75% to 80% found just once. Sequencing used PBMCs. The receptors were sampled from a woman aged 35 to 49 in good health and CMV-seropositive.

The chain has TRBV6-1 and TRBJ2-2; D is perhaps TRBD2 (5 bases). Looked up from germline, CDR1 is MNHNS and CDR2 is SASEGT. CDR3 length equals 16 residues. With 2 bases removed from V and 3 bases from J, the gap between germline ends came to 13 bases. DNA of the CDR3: TGTGCCAGCAGTGAACGGTATGCGGGTGACACCGGGGAGCTGTTTTTT. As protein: CASSERYAGDTGELFF.

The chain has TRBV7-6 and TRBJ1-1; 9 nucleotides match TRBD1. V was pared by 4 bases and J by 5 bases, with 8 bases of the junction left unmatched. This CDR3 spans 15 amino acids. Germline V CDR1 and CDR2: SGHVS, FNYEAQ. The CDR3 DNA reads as TGTGCCAGCAGCTCACAAGGGACAGGGTTGACTGAAGCTTTCTTT. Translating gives CASSSQGTGLTEAFF.

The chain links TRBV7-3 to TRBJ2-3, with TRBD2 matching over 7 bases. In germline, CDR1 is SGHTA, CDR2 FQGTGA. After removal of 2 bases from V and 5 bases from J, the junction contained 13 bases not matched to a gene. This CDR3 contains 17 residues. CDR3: CASSLDGGKKGGDTQYF. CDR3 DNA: TGTGCCAGCAGCTTAGACGGGGGGAAGAAGGGTGGAGATACGCAGTATTTT.

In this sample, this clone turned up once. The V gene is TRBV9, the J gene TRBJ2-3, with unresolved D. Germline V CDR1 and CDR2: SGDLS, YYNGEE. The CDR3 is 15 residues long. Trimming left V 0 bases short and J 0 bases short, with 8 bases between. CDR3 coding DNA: TGTGCCAGCAGCGTAGGCGTTGCTAGCACAGATACGCAGTATTTT. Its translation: CASSVGVASTDTQYF.

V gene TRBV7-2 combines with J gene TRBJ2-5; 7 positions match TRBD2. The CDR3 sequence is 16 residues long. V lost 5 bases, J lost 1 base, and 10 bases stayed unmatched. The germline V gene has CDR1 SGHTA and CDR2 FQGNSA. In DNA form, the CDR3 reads TGTGCCAGCAGCCGCAGGTACGGCGGGGGCCAAGAGACCCAGTACTTC. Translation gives CASSRRYGGGQETQYF.

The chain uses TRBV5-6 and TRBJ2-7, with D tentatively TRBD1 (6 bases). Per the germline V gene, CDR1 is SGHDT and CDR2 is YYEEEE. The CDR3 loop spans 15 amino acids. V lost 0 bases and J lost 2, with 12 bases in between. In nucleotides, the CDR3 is TGTGCCAGCAGCTTGGGGGAAAAGGGGGCCTACGAGCAGTACTTC. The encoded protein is CASSLGEKGAYEQYF. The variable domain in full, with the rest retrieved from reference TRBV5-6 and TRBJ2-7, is DAGVTQSPTHLIKTRGQQVTLRCSPKSGHDTVSWYQQALGQGPQFIFQYYEEEERQRGNFPDRFSGHQFPNYSSELNVNALLLGDSALYLCASSLGEKGAYEQYFGPGTRLTVT.

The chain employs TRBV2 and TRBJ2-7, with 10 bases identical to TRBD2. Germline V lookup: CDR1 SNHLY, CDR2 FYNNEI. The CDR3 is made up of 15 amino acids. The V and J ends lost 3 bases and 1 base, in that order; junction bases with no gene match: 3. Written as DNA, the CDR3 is TGTGCCAGCAGTGATCGGACTAGCGGTTCCTACGAGCAGTACTTC. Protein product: CASSDRTSGSYEQYF.

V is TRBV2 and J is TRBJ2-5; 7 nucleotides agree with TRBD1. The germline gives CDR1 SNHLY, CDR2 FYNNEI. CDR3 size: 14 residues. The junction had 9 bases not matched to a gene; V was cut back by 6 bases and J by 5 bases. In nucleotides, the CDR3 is TGTGCCAGCAGGGATACTACAGGGGCGGAGACCCAGTACTTC. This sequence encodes CASRDTTGAETQYF. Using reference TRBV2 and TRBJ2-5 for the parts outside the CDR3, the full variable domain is EPEVTQTPSHQVTQMGQEVILRCVPISNHLYFYWYRQILGQKVEFLVSFYNNEISEKSEIFDDQFSVERPDGSNFTLKIRSTKLEDSAMYFCASRDTTGAETQYFGPGTRLLVL.

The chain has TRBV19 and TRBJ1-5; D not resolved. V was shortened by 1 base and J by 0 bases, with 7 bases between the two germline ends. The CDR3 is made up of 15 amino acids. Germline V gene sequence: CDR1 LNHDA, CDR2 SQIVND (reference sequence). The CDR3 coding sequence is TGTGCCAGTAGTATAGGCGGTTATAGCAATCAGCCCCAGCATTTT. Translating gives CASSIGGYSNQPQHF. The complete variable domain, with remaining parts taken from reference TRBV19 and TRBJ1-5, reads DGGITQSPKYLFRKEGQNVTLSCEQNLNHDAMYWYRQDPGQGLRLIYYSQIVNDFQKGDIAEGYSVSREKKESFPLTVTSAQKNPTAFYLCASSIGGYSNQPQHFGDGTRLSIL.

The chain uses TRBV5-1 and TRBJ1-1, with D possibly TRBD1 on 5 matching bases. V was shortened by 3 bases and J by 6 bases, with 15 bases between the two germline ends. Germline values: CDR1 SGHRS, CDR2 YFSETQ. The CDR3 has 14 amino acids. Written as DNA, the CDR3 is TGCGCCAGCAGCTGGGCGGAGGGGCCCCCTGAAGCTTTCTTT. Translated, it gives CASSWAEGPPEAFF.